One sample yielded the 25 T cell receptor beta chains listed below, sequenced in a study of CD8 T cells in ankylosing spondylitis (dated by TCRdb to 2015 to 2018). Library preparation used 5' RACE. TCRdb names Illumina HiSeq 2500 as the instrument used. TCRdb's own reprocessing of the public reads used fastp at Q25 and MiXCR and kept productive beta chains. One record per CDR3 amino acid sequence lists the most common genes and DNA. The sample has about 320,000 distinct CDR3 sequences on record, roughly 11% of them singletons. Clones ranked in the top ten supply roughly 9.1% of the sample. Material for sequencing was blood, either unsorted or a sorted T cell fraction (not recorded which). All receptors come from a female donor with ankylosing spondylitis or in good health (not recorded which).

This clonotype was observed many times. The chain employs TRBV4-2 and TRBJ2-7, with TRBD2 matching over 10 bases. The junction had 2 bases not matched to a gene; V was cut back by 1 base and J by 2 bases. The CDR3 loop spans 15 amino acids. The germline V gene encodes CDR1 LGHNA and CDR2 YNFKEQ. The CDR3 DNA follows: TGTGCCAGCAGCCAAGGGCTAGCGGGGGCCTACGAGCAGTACTTC. It yields the protein CASSQGLAGAYEQYF.

This clonotype came up many times. V and J are TRBV20-1 and TRBJ2-1; 11 positions match TRBD1. V shed 5 bases, J shed 10 bases, and the junction held 10 bases outside the gene matches. Germline CDR1 DFQATT, CDR2 SNEGSKA (reference sequence). The length of the CDR3 is 14 residues. Here the CDR3 reads CSAYGQGARVEQFF. The CDR3 DNA reads TGCAGTGCTTACGGACAGGGGGCAAGAGTCGAGCAGTTCTTC.

The chain has TRBV3-1 and TRBJ2-5; D unclear. Deletions cut 4 bases from V and 7 bases from J, with 16 bases between. Germline loops: CDR1 LGHDT, CDR2 YNNKEL (reference sequence). The CDR3 length is 14 residues. The CDR3 nucleotides read TGTGCCAGCAGCCTCGGAACTCCATGGGGGACCCAGTACTTC. Translation: CASSLGTPWGTQYF.

The V call is TRBV18, the J call TRBJ2-1; 9 bases are shared with TRBD2. This CDR3 comprises 19 residues. The germline gives CDR1 KGHSH, CDR2 LQKENI. Germline trimming cut 3 bases from V and 4 bases from J; bases unmatched to any gene: 16. In nucleotides, the CDR3 is TGTGCCAGCTCACCCCCCGGGGTCCCGATGACTAGCGGATACAATGAGCAGTTCTTC. Its translation is CASSPPGVPMTSGYNEQFF.

In this sample, this clonotype turned up a few times. The gene calls are TRBV7-2 and TRBJ1-5; a possible D gene is TRBD1 (5 bases). V was clipped by 5 bases and J by 2 bases, with 7 bases between them. The CDR3 runs 13 residues. Germline values: CDR1 SGHTA, CDR2 FQGNSA. The CDR3 DNA sequence: TGTGCCAGCAGCAAACAGGGCAATCAGCCCCAGCATTTT. Encoded protein: CASSKQGNQPQHF.

This clonotype has only a few counts. This chain connects TRBV5-1 to TRBJ2-1, with a weak D call TRBD2 (6 bases). The germline V gene encodes CDR1 SGHRS and CDR2 YFSETQ. The V end was cut by 4 bases, the J end by 6 bases, with 20 bases between. The CDR3 loop spans 16 amino acids. CDR3: CASSLLAADRGNEQFF. Written as DNA, the CDR3 is TGCGCCAGCAGCCTCTTAGCGGCCGACCGTGGCAATGAGCAGTTCTTC.

The rearrangement joins TRBV10-3 to TRBJ2-3, with D perhaps TRBD1 or TRBD2 (5 bases each). Germline CDR1 is ENHRY and CDR2 is SYGVKD. The CDR3 extends over 15 amino acids. Deletions cut 6 bases from V and 7 bases from J, with 20 bases between. The CDR3 coding sequence is TGTGCCATCAGATCTATGTCCGGGACGGGGAATACGCAGTATTTT. Translation: CAIRSMSGTGNTQYF.

This clonotype was seen a few times. The CDR3 nucleotides are TGCAGTGCCCTCGGACAAGGGTCAGGAGAGACCCAGTACTTC. Protein sequence: CSALGQGSGETQYF. The chain employs TRBV20-1 and TRBJ2-5; maybe TRBD1 (5 bases). Germline CDR1 is DFQATT and CDR2 is SNEGSKA (reference sequence). Trimming took off 6 bases at V and 4 bases at J, with 18 bases between the two ends. The CDR3 covers 14 residues.

This clonotype was observed many times. The chain combines TRBV7-8 with TRBJ2-1; TRBD1 matches at 8 bases. The CDR3 covers 15 residues. The V segment lost 5 bases and the J segment 6 bases; nucleotides outside the gene matches: 9. CDR1 and CDR2 from the germline V gene are SGHVS and FQNEAQ. This CDR3 reads CASSPGQVLINEQFF. CDR3 nucleotide sequence: TGTGCCAGCAGCCCGGGACAGGTCTTAATCAATGAGCAGTTCTTC. Full variable domain (missing parts from reference TRBV7-8 and TRBJ2-1): GAGVSQSPRYKVAKRGQDVALRCDPISGHVSLFWYQQALGQGPEFLTYFQNEAQLDKSGLPSDRFFAERPEGSVSTLKIQRTQQEDSAVYLCASSPGQVLINEQFFGPGTRLTVL.

This clonotype was recorded many times. CDR3 sequence (DNA): TGCGCCAGCAGCTTGGGACAGGATGCGCAGTATTTT. As protein: CASSLGQDAQYF. The V and J genes are TRBV5-1 and TRBJ2-3; possible D gene TRBD1, 6 bases. V gave up 0 bases and J gave up 10 bases, with 9 bases separating them. Per germline, CDR1 SGHRS and CDR2 YFSETQ. This CDR3 spans 12 amino acids.

In its sample, this clonotype was seen many times. This chain joins TRBV20-1 and TRBJ2-3, with a possible D match to TRBD2 (6 bases). CDR3 length: 15 amino acids. Trimming took 3 bases from V and 1 from J, leaving 14 bases between them. CDR1 and CDR2 (germline): DFQATT, SNEGSKA (reference sequence). CDR3 DNA: TGCAGTGCTAGTGCACCGGGACTCGGCACAGATACGCAGTATTTT. Its translation: CSASAPGLGTDTQYF.

This clonotype has at least ten counts. V usage is TRBV7-9 and J usage is TRBJ2-5; D perhaps matches TRBD1 (5 bases). V gave up 2 bases and J gave up 5 bases, with 12 bases separating them. Looked up from germline, CDR1 is SEHNR and CDR2 is FQNEAQ (reference sequence). This CDR3 region has 14 residues. Here the CDR3 reads CASSLKGQWETQYF. The CDR3, as DNA: TGTGCCAGCAGCTTAAAGGGGCAATGGGAGACCCAGTACTTC.

This clonotype appeared many times. The V and J genes are TRBV20-1 and TRBJ2-5, with 7 positions matching TRBD1. Losses at the gene ends were 5 bases for V and 4 bases for J; bases not matched to a gene: 13. The CDR3 sequence is 15 residues long. CDR1 DFQATT and CDR2 SNEGSKA come from the germline V gene (reference sequence). The CDR3 protein is CSAPPGFRGRETQYF. In nucleotides, the CDR3 is TGCAGTGCTCCCCCCGGTTTCAGGGGGAGAGAGACCCAGTACTTC.

The rearrangement uses TRBV7-2 and TRBJ2-5; the match to TRBD1 covers 8 bases. This CDR3 region has 14 residues. Germline CDR1 SGHTA, CDR2 FQGNSA. The trim removed 5 bases at V and 3 bases at J, leaving 5 bases unmatched. DNA of the CDR3: TGTGCCAGCAGCCCATCGGACAGGGAAGAGACCCAGTACTTC. This gives the protein CASSPSDREETQYF.

The chain has TRBV15 and TRBJ1-5; tentative D call: TRBD1 (5 bases). V gave up 0 bases and J gave up 0 bases, with 9 bases separating them. CDR1 is LNHNV, CDR2 YYDKDF, per germline (reference sequence). The CDR3 runs 16 residues. CDR3 loop: CATSRELGGSNQPQHF. CDR3 bases: TGTGCCACCAGCAGAGAACTGGGGGGTAGCAATCAGCCCCAGCATTTT.

This clonotype turned up a few times. The V gene is TRBV5-1, the J gene TRBJ2-3; D may be TRBD2 (5 bases). V lost 7 bases and J 0 bases, leaving 9 bases between the germline ends. The CDR3 loop spans 13 amino acids. The germline CDR1 and CDR2 sequences are SGHRS and YFSETQ. The CDR3 spells CASAEGSTDTQYF. As DNA, the CDR3 is TGCGCCAGCGCAGAGGGCAGCACAGATACGCAGTATTTT.

This clonotype was found many times. V usage is TRBV5-6 and J usage is TRBJ2-7; 10 bases are a match to TRBD1. This CDR3 is 14 amino acids long. CDR1 is SGHDT, CDR2 YYEEEE, per germline. Trimming took 2 bases from V and 4 from J; bases not matched to a gene: 3. CDR3 in amino acids: CASSFRDRGYEQYF. The DNA for the CDR3 is TGTGCCAGCAGCTTTAGGGACAGGGGATACGAGCAGTACTTC.

This clonotype was counted at least ten times. The CDR3 sequence: CSKWASGDTQYF. Here the CDR3 DNA reads TGCAGCAAGTGGGCTAGCGGAGATACGCAGTATTTT. The chain has TRBV20-1 and TRBJ2-3, with 7 bases that match TRBD2. CDR1 and CDR2 (germline): DFQATT, SNEGSKA (reference sequence). The CDR3 contains 12 residues.

The gene calls are TRBV27 and TRBJ1-5, with D uncertain. V lost 3 bases to trimming and J lost 0 bases, with 15 bases between them. Germline V gene data show CDR1 as MNHEY and CDR2 as SMNVEV (reference sequence). The CDR3 spans 17 residues. Here the CDR3 DNA reads TGTGCCAGCAGTTTTCGCGGAGAACCCTATAGCAATCAGCCCCAGCATTTT. Translated, it gives CASSFRGEPYSNQPQHF.

Ten or more counts support this clonotype. V usage is TRBV5-1 and J usage is TRBJ2-1; maybe TRBD2 (6 bases). CDR1 is SGHRS and CDR2 is YFSETQ in the germline V gene. The CDR3 runs 15 residues. Between the trimmed V and J ends, which lost 2 bases and 0 bases, there was a span of 9 bases. CDR3 loop: CASSFAGSSYNEQFF. CDR3 DNA: TGCGCCAGCAGCTTTGCCGGGAGCTCCTACAATGAGCAGTTCTTC.

This clonotype was observed once. A read error may be the cause here, since a much bigger clone is one base away. The V call is TRBV5-1, the J call TRBJ2-1; the match to TRBD2 covers 11 bases. The CDR3 is 15 residues long. Germline trimming cut 3 bases from V and 6 bases from J; bases unmatched to any gene: 5. Germline V CDR1 and CDR2: SGHRS, YFSETQ. CDR3 residues: CASSYSSGRANEQFF. The CDR3 DNA is TGCGCCAGCAGCTACAGTAGCGGGAGGGCCAATGAGCAGTTCTTC.

This clonotype was seen ten or more times. The J gene is TRBJ2-1, the V gene TRBV7-9; weak D call: TRBD2 (7 bases). Germline V gives CDR1 SEHNR, CDR2 FQNEAQ (reference sequence). This CDR3 comprises 15 residues. Trimming took off 3 bases at V and 10 bases at J, with 19 bases between the two ends. The CDR3 here is CASSFVSGGAWEQFF. CDR3 DNA sequence: TGTGCCAGCAGCTTCGTAAGTGGGGGGGCATGGGAGCAGTTCTTC.

This clonotype was seen ten or more times. The chain joins TRBV20-1 to TRBJ1-4, with D unresolved. The CDR3 is 11 amino acids. CDR1 and CDR2 (germline): DFQATT, SNEGSKA (reference sequence). V was pared by 2 bases and J by 7 bases, with 5 bases between. The CDR3 loop is CSARRGEKLFF. CDR3 DNA: TGCAGTGCTAGACGAGGTGAAAAACTGTTTTTT.

In this sample, this clonotype turned up many times. This chain uses TRBV20-1 with TRBJ2-7, with D perhaps matching TRBD2 (5 bases). The CDR3 totals 13 residues. Germline V gene sequence: CDR1 DFQATT, CDR2 SNEGSKA (reference sequence). Trimming stripped 1 base from V and 3 bases from J, with 10 bases between. The CDR3 sequence is CSARGPLVYEQYF. The CDR3 DNA reads as TGCAGTGCTAGAGGGCCACTAGTCTACGAGCAGTACTTC.

This clonotype came up many times. DNA of the CDR3: TGCAGTGCTAGATCCTTAAGCGGGGGGATCTCCTACGAGCAGTACTTC. Amino acid sequence: CSARSLSGGISYEQYF. V and J are TRBV20-1 and TRBJ2-7; TRBD2 agrees at 9 bases. With 2 bases clipped from V and 0 bases from J, the junction kept 8 bases outside the gene matches. The CDR3 extends over 16 amino acids. Looked up from germline, CDR1 is DFQATT and CDR2 is SNEGSKA (reference sequence).